These 4 T cell receptor beta chains share one sample of origin, sequenced in a study of T cell responses to AZD1222 COVID-19 vaccine. Using immunoSEQ multiplex PCR, the repertoire was profiled, and TCRdb retains in-frame clones only, with some absent. The sample holds approximately 84,000 clones; 80% to 90% are singletons and the top ten take roughly 10%. The sample in question was peripheral blood, obtained 28 days after the second AZD1222 dose. These receptor sequences come from an adult who received the AZD1222 COVID-19 vaccine.

The rearrangement uses TRBV7-9 and TRBJ2-1; D gene unclear. CDR1 is SEHNR and CDR2 is FQNEAQ in the germline V gene (reference sequence). The CDR3 has 14 amino acids. Between the trimmed V and J ends, which lost 2 bases and 6 bases, there was a span of 11 bases. The CDR3 spells CASSLIRSGNEQFF. In DNA, the CDR3 is TGTGCCAGCAGCTTAATTCGATCGGGCAATGAGCAGTTCTTC.

The genes are TRBV19 and TRBJ1-1, with 7 bases fitting TRBD1. Germline trimming cut 5 bases from V and 3 bases from J; bases unmatched to any gene: 9. Germline CDR1 reads LNHDA; CDR2 reads SQIVND (reference sequence). The CDR3 consists of 15 residues. The CDR3 nucleotides read TGTGCCAGTAGTTTACCGGGACAGCCCTACACTGAAGCTTTCTTT. As protein: CASSLPGQPYTEAFF.

The chain recombines TRBV7-2 with TRBJ2-4; tentatively, D is TRBD2 (5 bases). CDR1 is SGHTA and CDR2 is FQGNSA in the germline V gene. Trimming cost V 7 bases and J 0 bases, with 19 bases left between them. This CDR3 comprises 17 residues. CDR3 residues: CASTPQSGLLAKNIQYF. The CDR3 nucleotides read TGTGCCAGCACCCCACAATCTGGACTCCTAGCCAAAAACATTCAGTACTTC. The variable domain in full, completed from reference TRBV7-2 and TRBJ2-4, reads GAGVSQSPSNKVTEKGKDVELRCDPISGHTALYWYRQSLGQGLEFLIYFQGNSAPDKSGLPSDRFSAERTGGSVSTLTIQRTQQEDSAVYLCASTPQSGLLAKNIQYFGAGTRLSVL.

The V and J genes are TRBV7-9 and TRBJ2-7; D ambiguous. CDR3 length: 14 amino acids. V was trimmed by 4 bases and J by 0 bases, leaving 10 bases between them. CDR1 SEHNR and CDR2 FQNEAQ come from the germline V gene (reference sequence). CDR3 region: CASSSSPNSYEQYF. DNA for the CDR3: TGTGCCAGCAGCTCCTCCCCAAACTCCTACGAGCAGTACTTC. Full variable domain (remainder filled in from reference TRBV7-9 and TRBJ2-7): DTGVSQNPRHKITKRGQNVTFRCDPISEHNRLYWYRQTLGQGPEFLTYFQNEAQLEKSRLLSDRFSAERPKGSFSTLEIQRTEQGDSAMYLCASSSSPNSYEQYFGPGTRLTVT.